This TCR beta chain was sequenced in a study of CD8 T cells in Susac syndrome. The germline V gene has CDR1 DFQATT and CDR2 SNEGSKA (reference sequence). The CDR3 extends over 16 amino acids. The J segment lost 4 bases and the V segment lost 4 bases, leaving 14 bases of the junction unmatched. With random hexamers, about 0.5 to 1 ug RNA was reverse transcribed. Across 54 Vbeta and 13 Jbeta, TCR beta CDR3 was amplified with immunoSEQ multiplex PCR. TCRdb used MiXCR to reprocess the immunoSEQ multiplex PCR reads, holding one entry per CDR3 protein. The table has under 200,000 distinct CDR3 sequences, under 95% seen once; the top ten hold approximately 0.082%. The authors sequenced TCR beta from blood CD8+ and CD4+ T cells. Matched for age and sex, the controls were healthy donors.

This sequence was found in a human donor in good health. The sequencing input was CD4+ T cells from PBMCs. The chain uses TRBV20-1 and TRBJ2-7, with 9 bases aligning to TRBD1. CDR3 region: CSAIRTGENSEYEQYF. DNA of the CDR3: TGCAGTGCTATTAGGACAGGGGAAAACTCCGAATACGAGCAGTACTTC.